Each of the 27 T cell receptor beta chains below was sequenced from the same sample in a study of shared clonotypes between healthy human individuals. The data were produced by immunoSEQ multiplex PCR, yet TCRdb's version contains in-frame clones alone and is incomplete. The sample includes about 120,000 clones, 55% to 80% of them seen just once. The sample was memory CD8+ T cells sorted from blood. Noted subset: CD45RO+ cells pooled with CCR7-negative TemRA cells. The receptors shown here come from a woman in her twenties or thirties in good health.

The chain has TRBV4-1 and TRBJ2-7; D may be TRBD2 (6 bases). Trimming left V 4 bases short and J 0 bases short, with 16 bases between. Germline loops: CDR1 MGHRA, CDR2 YSYEKL. The CDR3 loop spans 16 amino acids. The CDR3 coding sequence is TGCGCCAGCAGCCCCTCGGGGCGGGACCGCTCCTACGAGCAGTACTTC. It specifies CASSPSGRDRSYEQYF.

The chain carries TRBV27 and TRBJ2-7, with a possible D match to TRBD1 (5 bases). The CDR3 covers 12 residues. V lost 9 bases and J lost 0, with 9 bases in between. Germline V CDR1 and CDR2: MNHEY, SMNVEV (reference sequence). CDR3 in DNA: TGTGCCAGTTACAGGAGCTCCTACGAGCAGTACTTC. Translated: CASYRSSYEQYF.

This clone appeared once. The J gene is TRBJ2-1, the V gene TRBV6-1; D gene unclear. The CDR3 covers 11 residues. With 6 bases removed from V and 3 bases from J, the gap between germline ends came to 3 bases. From germline, CDR1 is MNHNS and CDR2 SASEGT. This CDR3 is CASRGYNEQFF. The CDR3 region has the DNA TGTGCCAGCAGAGGCTACAATGAGCAGTTCTTC.

This chain uses TRBV28 with TRBJ1-1, with 11 bases matching TRBD1. CDR3 length: 15 residues. Germline trimming cut 5 bases from V and 3 bases from J; bases unmatched to any gene: 5. The germline V gene has CDR1 MDHEN and CDR2 SYDVKM. The CDR3 region is CASSARTGGDTEAFF. DNA for the CDR3: TGTGCCAGCAGTGCTCGGACAGGGGGCGACACTGAAGCTTTCTTT.

The CDR3 nucleotides are TGTGCCAGCAGTTTCTACAGACCGAACACCGGGGAGCTGTTTTTT. It yields the protein CASSFYRPNTGELFF. The genes are TRBV27 and TRBJ2-2; D gene uncertain. The V gene lost 3 bases and the J gene lost 0 bases, with 8 bases spanning the gap. The CDR3 is 15 residues long. Germline lookup yields CDR1 MNHEY and CDR2 SMNVEV (reference sequence).

This chain uses TRBV7-8 with TRBJ2-2; D not certain. This CDR3 is built from 13 residues. The V and J ends lost 3 bases and 4 bases respectively, with 6 bases between them. Germline assignment: CDR1 SGHVS and CDR2 FQNEAQ. This CDR3 reads CASSFSSTGELFF. The CDR3 DNA follows: TGTGCCAGCAGCTTCTCGAGCACCGGGGAGCTGTTTTTT.

This chain connects TRBV2 to TRBJ2-1; TRBD1 might be the D (5 bases). Trimming cost V 8 bases and J 4 bases, with 12 bases left between them. This CDR3 has 13 amino acids. The germline V gene encodes CDR1 SNHLY and CDR2 FYNNEI. The CDR3: CASASDNYNEQFF. DNA of the CDR3: TGTGCCAGCGCCTCGGACAATTACAATGAGCAGTTCTTC.

The J gene is TRBJ1-2, the V gene TRBV5-6, with a possible D match to TRBD1 (5 bases). This CDR3 comprises 14 residues. Germline CDR1 reads SGHDT; CDR2 reads YYEEEE. Trimming removed 4 bases at V and 5 bases at J, with 15 bases between. The CDR3 coding sequence is TGTGCCAGCAGCCGGGGACCAATATCTTATGGCTACACCTTC. Its translation: CASSRGPISYGYTF.

There are a few counts of this clone. The V gene is TRBV9, the J gene TRBJ2-3, with TRBD2 identical over 7 bases. This CDR3 spans 15 amino acids. V shed 0 bases and J 2 bases; nucleotides not matched to a gene: 3. The V gene's germline CDR1 is SGDLS and CDR2 YYNGEE. The CDR3 spells CASSVGEGITDTQYF. The CDR3 DNA is TGTGCCAGCAGCGTAGGGGAGGGGATCACAGATACGCAGTATTTT.

This chain uses TRBV28 with TRBJ1-1; D gene unclear. V gave up 4 bases and J gave up 5 bases, with 14 bases separating them. The CDR3 is 14 amino acids. Germline V CDR1 and CDR2: MDHEN, SYDVKM. CDR3 region: CASSYRIWETEAFF. The CDR3 bases are TGTGCCAGCAGTTACCGGATTTGGGAAACTGAAGCTTTCTTT.

In this sample, this clone turned up many times. Additional DNA sequences in this sample encode the identical CDR3. The genes are TRBV27 and TRBJ2-7, with D unresolved. Germline V gene sequence: CDR1 MNHEY, CDR2 SMNVEV (reference sequence). CDR3 length equals 12 residues. Trimming left V 5 bases short and J 3 bases short, with 8 bases between. The CDR3 loop is CASSPDGYEQYF. The CDR3 DNA is TGTGCCAGCAGTCCCGACGGCTACGAGCAGTACTTC.

The chain has TRBV5-1 and TRBJ2-3, with TRBD1 as a possible D gene (6 bases). Trimming shortened V by 1 base and J by 0 bases, and 15 bases separated the two germline ends. The CDR3 runs to 17 residues. Germline CDR1 is SGHRS and CDR2 is YFSETQ. CDR3 amino acids: CASSLSSLRGSTDTQYF. The DNA for the CDR3 is TGCGCCAGCAGCTTGTCCTCACTCAGGGGTAGCACAGATACGCAGTATTTT.

V usage is TRBV19 and J usage is TRBJ2-7, with D perhaps TRBD2 (6 bases). Trimming stripped 7 bases from V and 2 bases from J, with 18 bases between. CDR3 length: 15 amino acids. Germline V gene lookup returns CDR1 LNHDA and CDR2 SQIVND (reference sequence). CDR3 loop: CASKGLTGEAYEQYF. The CDR3 coding sequence is TGTGCCAGTAAGGGATTGACGGGAGAAGCCTACGAGCAGTACTTC. The entire variable domain, with the rest obtained from reference TRBV19 and TRBJ2-7, is as follows: DGGITQSPKYLFRKEGQNVTLSCEQNLNHDAMYWYRQDPGQGLRLIYYSQIVNDFQKGDIAEGYSVSREKKESFPLTVTSAQKNPTAFYLCASKGLTGEAYEQYFGPGTRLTVT.

CDR3: CASSYADQPQHF. CDR3 bases: TGTGCCAGCAGTTACGCGGACCAGCCCCAGCATTTT. V and J are TRBV6-5 and TRBJ1-5; D is undetermined. The CDR3 has 12 amino acids. Trimming cost V 2 bases and J 7 bases, with 6 bases left between them. CDR1 and CDR2 from the germline V gene are MNHEY and SVGAGI.

V usage is TRBV7-9 and J usage is TRBJ1-2; D is unresolved. V lost 0 bases to trimming and J lost 8 bases, with 22 bases between them. This CDR3 is built from 17 residues. Germline-derived CDR1 and CDR2 are SEHNR and FQNEAQ (reference sequence). CDR3 DNA: TGTGCCAGCAGCTTAGCCGAGAATTTTAAATTGGGGAGCGGCTACACCTTC. Its protein is CASSLAENFKLGSGYTF.

On this clone itself: Different DNA sequences within this sample yield the same CDR3. The chain couples TRBV7-9 to TRBJ2-7; D is ambiguous. V lost 5 bases and J 1 base, leaving 6 bases between the germline ends. From germline, CDR1 is SEHNR and CDR2 FQNEAQ (reference sequence). This CDR3 is 12 amino acids long. The CDR3 protein is CASSPTSYEQYF. The CDR3 coding sequence is TGTGCCAGCAGCCCGACGTCCTACGAGCAGTACTTC.

The table lists this clone with a count of one. The chain uses TRBV25-1 and TRBJ2-6, with a possible D match to TRBD1 (6 bases). The V gene lost 7 bases and the J gene lost 0 bases, with 16 bases spanning the gap. Germline V gene sequence: CDR1 MGHDK, CDR2 SYGVNS. This CDR3 comprises 17 residues. CDR3 protein: CASMGAVMHSGANVLTF. The CDR3 DNA sequence: TGTGCCAGCATGGGGGCCGTGATGCACTCTGGGGCCAACGTCCTGACTTTC.

The chain couples TRBV6-1 to TRBJ1-5; a possible D gene is TRBD1 (5 bases). Trimming took 1 base from V and 3 from J, leaving 16 bases between them. Germline CDR1 MNHNS, CDR2 SASEGT. The CDR3 contains 17 residues. The CDR3 protein is CASSEGIGEGNNQPQHF. The DNA of the CDR3 is TGTGCCAGCAGTGAAGGTATAGGGGAAGGAAACAATCAGCCCCAGCATTTT.

The chain employs TRBV7-4 and TRBJ2-1; TRBD1 agrees at 7 bases. The CDR3 spans 15 residues. The germline V gene has CDR1 SGHVT and CDR2 SQSDAQ. V was pared by 5 bases and J by 6 bases, with 10 bases of the junction left unmatched. In nucleotides, the CDR3 is TGTGCCAGCAGCCCGAGACAGGGTCCGACCAATGAGCAGTTCTTC. Protein sequence: CASSPRQGPTNEQFF.

The CDR3 sequence is CASSTRGTGDSGANVLTF. The CDR3 coding sequence is TGTGCCAGCAGTACCAGAGGGACAGGAGACTCTGGGGCCAACGTCCTGACTTTC. This rearrangement joins TRBV28 to TRBJ2-6, with 8 bases matching TRBD1. Trimming took 5 bases from V and 0 from J; bases not matched to a gene: 9. Germline V gene data show CDR1 as MDHEN and CDR2 as SYDVKM. The CDR3 totals 18 residues.

This chain links TRBV5-6 with TRBJ2-7; TRBD2 agrees at 7 bases. The J segment lost 4 bases and the V segment lost 2 bases, leaving 9 bases of the junction unmatched. This CDR3 contains 15 residues. In germline, CDR1 is SGHDT, CDR2 YYEEEE. This chain's CDR3 is CASSFHQREVYEQYF. The CDR3 DNA sequence: TGTGCCAGCAGCTTCCATCAGCGGGAAGTGTACGAGCAGTACTTC.

The chain carries TRBV6-1 and TRBJ2-7; TRBD1 matches 11 bases. Trimming cost V 4 bases and J 4 bases; bases outside gene matches: 9. This CDR3 has 16 amino acids. Germline V gene sequence: CDR1 MNHNS, CDR2 SASEGT. CDR3 region: CASSVLRTGGYYEQYF. The CDR3 bases are TGTGCCAGCAGTGTTCTACGGACAGGGGGCTATTACGAGCAGTACTTC.

In the case of this clone: At one end, the junction sequence differs from germline, possibly due to a read error. The V call is TRBV28, the J call TRBJ2-7, with a tentative D call TRBD1 (5 bases). The length of the CDR3 is 14 residues. Per germline, CDR1 MDHEN and CDR2 SYDVKM. In nucleotides, the CDR3 is TGTGCCAGCAGCCGCGACAGCGAATCCTCCGAGCAGTACTTC. Its translation: CASSRDSESSEQYF.

The chain recombines TRBV19 with TRBJ2-3; 14 positions agree with TRBD2. The V gene end was trimmed by 5 bases and the J gene end by 3 bases; junction bases not matched to a gene: 13. The CDR3 extends over 19 amino acids. Germline CDR1 LNHDA, CDR2 SQIVND (reference sequence). This CDR3 reads CASSVPGLAGDRVTDTQYF. The CDR3 nucleotides are TGTGCCAGTAGTGTCCCGGGACTAGCGGGAGATCGGGTGACAGATACGCAGTATTTT.

This clone has a handful of counts. The gene calls are TRBV28 and TRBJ2-5; 7 bases are a match to TRBD1. The DNA end lines up better with TRBJ2-7; the J call may be wrong. CDR3 length: 13 residues. Germline V gives CDR1 MDHEN, CDR2 SYDVKM. The CDR3 DNA follows: TGTGCCAGCAGGGATCCACAGGGGTCCGAGCAGTACTTC. Translated, it gives CASRDPQGSEQYF.

The chain employs TRBV5-4 and TRBJ2-7, with no clear D. The CDR3 covers 12 residues. Germline V gene lookup returns CDR1 SGHNT and CDR2 YYREEE (reference sequence). V lost 4 bases and J lost 6, with 11 bases in between. CDR3 residues: CASSQVMSEQYF. CDR3 coding DNA: TGTGCCAGCAGCCAAGTTATGTCCGAGCAGTACTTC.

Note on this clone: Other DNA sequences of this sample code for an identical CDR3. This chain links TRBV7-8 with TRBJ2-5, with D perhaps TRBD1 (5 bases). The CDR3 sequence is 13 residues long. Trimming cost V 1 base and J 4 bases, with 7 bases left between them. The V gene's germline CDR1 is SGHVS and CDR2 FQNEAQ. This CDR3 is CASSLDRGETQYF. CDR3 in DNA: TGTGCCAGCAGCTTAGATAGGGGAGAGACCCAGTACTTC.